The T cell receptor beta chain described here comes from a study of blood T cell repertoires in COVID-19. Study-wide context: Sites across the United States, Italy and Spain contributed samples from acute and convalescent COVID-19. In each case, the material was cDNA or gDNA derived from T cells, B-cell-depleted T cells, or PBMCs.

Study processing details: Amplifying reference gene primers gave estimates of nucleated cell counts. Using immunoSEQ multiplex PCR, the repertoire was profiled, and TCRdb retains in-frame clones only, with some absent. V and J calls and clone size follow that table, whereas D and trimming were derived from the DNA. Among about 140,000 clones listed, more than 75% were seen once. This CDR3 spans 18 amino acids. Per germline, CDR1 MDHEN and CDR2 SYDVKM. V was clipped by 7 bases and J by 3 bases, with 24 bases between them. This receptor was taken from a woman aged 40 to 50 with acute or convalescent COVID-19. The specimen was peripheral blood. J is TRBJ1-4 and V is TRBV28, with D possibly TRBD1 on 6 matching bases. The CDR3 region is CASTPFRSRRGSNEKLFF. The CDR3 DNA follows: TGTGCCAGCACCCCCTTTCGGTCCCGCAGGGGATCTAATGAAAAACTGTTTTTT.